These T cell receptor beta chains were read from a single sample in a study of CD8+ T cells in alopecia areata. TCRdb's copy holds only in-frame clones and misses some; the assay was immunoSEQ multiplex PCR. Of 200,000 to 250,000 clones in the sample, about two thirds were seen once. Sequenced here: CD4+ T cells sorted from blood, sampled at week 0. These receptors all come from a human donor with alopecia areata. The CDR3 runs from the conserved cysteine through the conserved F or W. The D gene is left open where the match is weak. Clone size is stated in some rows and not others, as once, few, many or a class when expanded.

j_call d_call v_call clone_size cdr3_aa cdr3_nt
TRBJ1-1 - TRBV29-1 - CSVAYTAYNTEAFF TGCAGCGTTGCGTATACAGCGTATAACACTGAAGCTTTCTTT
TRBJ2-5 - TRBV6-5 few CASSYRGRNQETQYF TGTGCCAGCAGTTACAGGGGGAGGAACCAAGAGACCCAGTACTTC
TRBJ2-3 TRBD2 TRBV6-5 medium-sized CASSYVGLAATDTQYF TGTGCCAGCAGTTACGTGGGACTAGCGGCCACAGATACGCAGTATTTT
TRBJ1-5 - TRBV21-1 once CASFIQGNQPQHF TGTGCCAGCTTCATACAGGGCAATCAGCCCCAGCATTTT
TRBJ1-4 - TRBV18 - CASSPPWPPGKLFF TGTGCCAGCTCACCACCGTGGCCCCCTGGAAAACTGTTTTTT
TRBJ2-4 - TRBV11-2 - CASSSPRRSIAKNIQYF TGTGCCAGCAGCTCCCCCCGGAGATCAATAGCCAAAAACATTCAGTACTTC
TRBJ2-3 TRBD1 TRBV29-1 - CSVLGQGMTDTQYF TGCAGCGTCCTTGGACAGGGAATGACAGATACGCAGTATTTT
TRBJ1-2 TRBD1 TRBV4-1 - CASSHPQGRDYGYTF TGCGCCAGCAGCCACCCACAGGGGAGGGACTATGGCTACACCTTC
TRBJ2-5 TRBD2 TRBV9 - CASSVGTSQATQYF TGTGCCAGCAGCGTAGGGACTAGCCAGGCGACCCAGTACTTC
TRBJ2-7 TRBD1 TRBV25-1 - CASSGNGWTGGIEQYF TGTGCCAGCAGTGGAAATGGGTGGACAGGGGGCATCGAGCAGTACTTC
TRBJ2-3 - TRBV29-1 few CSVGAGADTQYF TGCAGCGTGGGGGCAGGGGCAGATACGCAGTATTTT
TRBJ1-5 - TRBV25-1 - CASSDSQGGNQPQHF TGTGCCAGCAGTGACTCCCAGGGTGGCAATCAGCCCCAGCATTTT
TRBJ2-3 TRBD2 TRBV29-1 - CSVEREGLLTDTQYF TGCAGCGTTGAACGGGAGGGACTTCTCACAGATACGCAGTATTTT
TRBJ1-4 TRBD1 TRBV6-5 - CASSLSGTGAEKLFF TGTGCCAGCAGCCTTTCCGGGACAGGGGCTGAAAAACTGTTTTTT
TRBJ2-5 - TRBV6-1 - CASSSRDLLETQYF TGTGCCAGCAGCTCCCGGGACTTGCTAGAGACCCAGTACTTC
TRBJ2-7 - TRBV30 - CAWTDAYEQYF TGTGCCTGGACTGATGCCTACGAGCAGTACTTC
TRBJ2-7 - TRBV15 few CATSREGREQYF TGTGCCACCAGCAGAGAAGGCAGGGAGCAGTACTTC
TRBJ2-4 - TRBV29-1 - CSVVLDVIQYF TGCAGCGTTGTACTAGATGTCATTCAGTACTTC
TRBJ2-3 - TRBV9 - CASSVGVAAGDTQYF TGTGCCAGCAGCGTAGGGGTAGCGGCGGGCGATACGCAGTATTTT
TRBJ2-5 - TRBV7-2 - CASRHDQETQYF TGTGCCAGCAGGCACGACCAAGAGACCCAGTACTTC
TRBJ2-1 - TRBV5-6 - CASSRRDEQFF TGTGCCAGCAGCCGCAGGGATGAGCAGTTCTTC
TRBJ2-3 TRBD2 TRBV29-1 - CSVKSGGTDTQYF TGCAGCGTCAAAAGCGGGGGGACAGATACGCAGTATTTT
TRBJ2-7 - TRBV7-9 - CASSLVSGSLEQYF TGTGCCAGCAGCTTAGTTTCAGGAAGCCTCGAGCAGTACTTC
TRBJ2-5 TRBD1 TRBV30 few CAWTPGQGGETQYF TGTGCCTGGACCCCGGGACAGGGAGGCGAGACCCAGTACTTC
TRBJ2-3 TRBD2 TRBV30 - CAGSPLAGGATDTQYF TGTGCCGGCAGCCCGTTAGCGGGGGGGGCCACAGATACGCAGTATTTT
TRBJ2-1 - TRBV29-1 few CSVESGEYYNEQFF TGCAGCGTTGAATCGGGGGAATACTACAATGAGCAGTTCTTC
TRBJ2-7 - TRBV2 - CASSLVGEQYF TGTGCCAGCAGTTTAGTAGGGGAGCAGTACTTC
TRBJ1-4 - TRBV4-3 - CASSQIGTTTNEKLFF TGCGCCAGCAGCCAAATAGGGACAACGACTAATGAAAAACTGTTTTTT
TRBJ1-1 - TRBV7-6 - CASSLGTGTEAFF TGTGCCAGCAGCTTAGGTACAGGGACTGAAGCTTTCTTT
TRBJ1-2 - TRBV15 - CATSTGGQNYGYTF TGTGCCACCAGCACGGGGGGGCAAAACTATGGCTACACCTTC
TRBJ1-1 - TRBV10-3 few CAISESGGNTEAFF TGTGCCATCAGTGAGTCCGGAGGGAACACTGAAGCTTTCTTT
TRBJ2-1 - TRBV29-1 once CSATPGPGLNEQFF TGCAGCGCTACGCCGGGGCCGGGGTTAAATGAGCAGTTCTTC
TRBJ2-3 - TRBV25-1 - CASSARGRDTLYF TGTGCCAGCAGTGCACGGGGTCGAGATACGCTGTATTTT
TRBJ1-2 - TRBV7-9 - CASSLVGDGYTF TGTGCCAGCAGCTTAGTCGGGGATGGCTACACCTTC
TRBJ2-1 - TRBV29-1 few CSVAGSRRNEQFF TGCAGCGTTGCGGGATCACGTCGAAATGAGCAGTTCTTC
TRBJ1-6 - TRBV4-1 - CASSSGYSSPLHF TGCGCCAGCAGTTCGGGATATAGTTCACCCCTCCACTTT
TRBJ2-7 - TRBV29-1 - CSAVLEASYEQYF TGCAGCGCCGTTCTAGAGGCCTCCTACGAGCAGTACTTC
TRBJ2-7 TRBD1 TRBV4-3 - CASSPGTVGIYEQYF TGCGCCAGCAGCCCCGGGACAGTTGGGATCTACGAGCAGTACTTC
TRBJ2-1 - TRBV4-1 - CASSQIGGGKNEQFF TGCGCCAGCAGCCAAATAGGTGGGGGCAAAAATGAGCAGTTCTTC